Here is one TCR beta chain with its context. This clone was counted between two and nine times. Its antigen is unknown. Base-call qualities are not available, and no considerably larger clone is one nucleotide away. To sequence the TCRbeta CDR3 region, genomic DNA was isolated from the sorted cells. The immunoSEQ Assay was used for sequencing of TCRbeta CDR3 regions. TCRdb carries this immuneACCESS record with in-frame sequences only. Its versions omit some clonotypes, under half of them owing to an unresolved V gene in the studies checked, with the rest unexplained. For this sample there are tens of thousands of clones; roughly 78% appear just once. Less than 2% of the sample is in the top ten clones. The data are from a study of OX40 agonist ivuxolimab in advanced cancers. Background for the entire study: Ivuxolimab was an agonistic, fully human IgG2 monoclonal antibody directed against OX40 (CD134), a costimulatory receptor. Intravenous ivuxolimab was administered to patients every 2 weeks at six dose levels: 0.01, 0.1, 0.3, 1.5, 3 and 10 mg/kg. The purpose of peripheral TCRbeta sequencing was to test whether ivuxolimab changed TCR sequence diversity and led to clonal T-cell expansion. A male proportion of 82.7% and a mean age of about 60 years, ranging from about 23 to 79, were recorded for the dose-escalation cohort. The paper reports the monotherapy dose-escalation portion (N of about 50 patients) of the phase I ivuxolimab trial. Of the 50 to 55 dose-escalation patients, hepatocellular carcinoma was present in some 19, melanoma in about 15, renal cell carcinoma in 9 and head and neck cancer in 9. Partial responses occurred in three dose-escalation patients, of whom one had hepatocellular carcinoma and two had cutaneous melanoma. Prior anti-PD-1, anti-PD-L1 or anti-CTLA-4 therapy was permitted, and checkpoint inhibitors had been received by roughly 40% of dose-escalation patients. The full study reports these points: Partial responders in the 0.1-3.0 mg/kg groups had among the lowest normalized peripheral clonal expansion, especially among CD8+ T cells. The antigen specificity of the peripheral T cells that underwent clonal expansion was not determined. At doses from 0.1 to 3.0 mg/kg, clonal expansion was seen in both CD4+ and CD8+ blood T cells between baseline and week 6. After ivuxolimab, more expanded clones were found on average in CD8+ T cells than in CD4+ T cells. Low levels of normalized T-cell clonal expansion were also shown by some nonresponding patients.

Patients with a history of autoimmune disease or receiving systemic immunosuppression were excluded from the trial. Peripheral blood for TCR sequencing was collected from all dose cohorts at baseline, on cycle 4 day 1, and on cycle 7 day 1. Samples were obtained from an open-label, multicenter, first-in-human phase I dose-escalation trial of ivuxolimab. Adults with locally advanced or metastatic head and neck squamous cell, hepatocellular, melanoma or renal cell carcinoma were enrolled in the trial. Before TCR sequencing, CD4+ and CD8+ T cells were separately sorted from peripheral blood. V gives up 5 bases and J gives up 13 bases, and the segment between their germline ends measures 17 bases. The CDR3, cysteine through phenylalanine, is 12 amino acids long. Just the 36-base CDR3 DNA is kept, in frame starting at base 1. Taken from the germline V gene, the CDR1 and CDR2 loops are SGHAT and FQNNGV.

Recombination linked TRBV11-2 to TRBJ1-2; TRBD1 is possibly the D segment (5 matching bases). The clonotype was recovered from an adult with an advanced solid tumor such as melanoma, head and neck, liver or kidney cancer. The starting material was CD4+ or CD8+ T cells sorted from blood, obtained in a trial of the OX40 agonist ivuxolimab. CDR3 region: CASSLDRTKATF. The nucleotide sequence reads TGTGCCAGCAGCCTCGATCGGACAAAGGCCACCTTC.